Shown below are 10 T cell receptor beta chains from a single sample sequenced in a study of cytomegalovirus exposure and HLA in healthy donors. 60 Vbeta and 13 Jbeta primers were used in PCR. The table came from immunoSEQ multiplex PCR; TCRdb's copy has only in-frame clones and leaves some out. Found here are about 52,000 clones, approximately 72% of them singletons; the top ten hold roughly 9.2%. The sequenced material came from PBMCs. The source of these receptors is a woman in her forties or fifties in good health and CMV-seronegative.

This clone occurred a few times. The V call is TRBV7-2, the J call TRBJ1-5, with 10 bases fitting TRBD1. The V segment lost 5 bases and the J segment 2 bases; nucleotides outside the gene matches: 3. Germline V gene lookup returns CDR1 SGHTA and CDR2 FQGNSA. The length of the CDR3 is 15 residues. This CDR3 is CASSPGTGGNQPQHF. CDR3 DNA: TGTGCCAGCAGCCCTGGGACAGGGGGCAATCAGCCCCAGCATTTT.

The chain combines TRBV28 with TRBJ1-1; D is undetermined. The CDR3 covers 13 residues. Trimming cost V 0 bases and J 7 bases, with 9 bases left between them. Germline CDR1 MDHEN, CDR2 SYDVKM. The CDR3 DNA is TGTGCCAGCAGTTTATGTCCCGCGTGTGAAGCTTTCTTT. This translates into CASSLCPACEAFF.

This clone was recorded a few times. The junction shows a germline mismatch at one end, possibly a read error. The CDR3 region is CASTAGGVGYGYNF. The CDR3 DNA is TGTGCCAGCACTGCAGGGGGCGTAGGCTATGGCTACAACTTC. V usage is TRBV7-2 and J usage is TRBJ1-2; TRBD1 matches at 8 bases. The CDR3 has 14 amino acids. Germline V gene lookup returns CDR1 SGHTA and CDR2 FQGNSA. Filled out from reference TRBV7-2 and TRBJ1-2, the complete variable domain reads GAGVSQSPSNKVTEKGKDVELRCDPISGHTALYWYRQSLGQGLEFLIYFQGNSAPDKSGLPSDRFSAERTGGSVSTLTIQRTQQEDSAVYLCASTAGGVGYGYNFGSGTRLTVV.

The chain couples TRBV25-1 to TRBJ2-1, with D possibly matching TRBD2 (6 bases). Germline CDR1 and CDR2: MGHDK and SYGVNS. This CDR3 spans 13 amino acids. V was pared by 11 bases and J by 5 bases, with 16 bases between. The CDR3 bases are TGTGCCGGGAGGTTCATGGGGAACAATGAGCAGTTCTTC. Translating gives CAGRFMGNNEQFF.

The chain uses TRBV27 and TRBJ2-1; the D gene is possibly TRBD1 (5 bases). CDR3 length: 14 residues. The germline V gene encodes CDR1 MNHEY and CDR2 SMNVEV (reference sequence). V was pared by 4 bases and J by 3 bases, with 10 bases between. In DNA, the CDR3 is TGTGCCAGCAGTTACCAGGGAATCTACAATGAGCAGTTCTTC. Encoded protein: CASSYQGIYNEQFF.

The chain uses TRBV30 and TRBJ2-3; possible D gene TRBD2, 5 bases. The CDR3 spans 14 residues. V was trimmed by 3 bases and J by 2 bases, leaving 12 bases between them. Germline assignment: CDR1 GTSNPN and CDR2 SVGIG (reference sequence). The CDR3, as DNA: TGTGCCTGGAGCGGGGTGACCTTCACAGATACGCAGTATTTT. Translating gives CAWSGVTFTDTQYF. The full variable domain, its missing parts supplied by reference TRBV30 and TRBJ2-3, is SQTIHQWPATLVQPVGSPLSLECTVEGTSNPNLYWYRQAAGRGLQLLFYSVGIGQISSEVPQNLSASRPQDRQFILSSKKLLLSDSGFYLCAWSGVTFTDTQYFGPGTRLTVL.

The chain employs TRBV30 and TRBJ2-3; 11 nucleotides align to TRBD2. The CDR3 has 16 residues. Trimming removed 2 bases from V and 4 bases from J; junction bases left unmatched: 8. Per the germline V gene, CDR1 is GTSNPN and CDR2 is SVGIG (reference sequence). The CDR3 region is CAWSPVAGGSPDTQYF. The CDR3 DNA follows: TGTGCCTGGAGTCCTGTAGCGGGGGGGTCCCCAGATACGCAGTATTTT.

The V and J genes are TRBV7-9 and TRBJ2-1; D is ambiguous. Germline CDR1 and CDR2: SEHNR and FQNEAQ (reference sequence). The CDR3 totals 13 residues. V was pared by 1 base and J by 5 bases, with 6 bases between. The CDR3 is CASSLDSHNEQFF. CDR3 in DNA: TGTGCCAGCAGCTTAGACAGTCACAATGAGCAGTTCTTC. Drawing the rest from reference TRBV7-9 and TRBJ2-1, the complete variable domain is DTGVSQNPRHKITKRGQNVTFRCDPISEHNRLYWYRQTLGQGPEFLTYFQNEAQLEKSRLLSDRFSAERPKGSFSTLEIQRTEQGDSAMYLCASSLDSHNEQFFGPGTRLTVL.

A remark on this clone: At the DNA level, this CDR3 is encoded by other sequences in the same sample as well. The chain employs TRBV5-8 and TRBJ2-1; 7 nucleotides agree with TRBD1. CDR1 is SGHTS and CDR2 is YDEGEE in the germline V gene. The trim removed 3 bases at V and 14 bases at J, leaving 8 bases unmatched. The CDR3 runs 12 residues. CDR3 DNA: TGTGCCAGCAGCTCCTCGACAGGGAGCAAGTTCTTC. It encodes CASSSSTGSKFF.

The V gene is TRBV7-2, the J gene TRBJ1-1; 7 nucleotides match TRBD1. The V segment lost 4 bases and the J segment 1 base; nucleotides outside the gene matches: 6. Germline V gene sequence: CDR1 SGHTA, CDR2 FQGNSA. CDR3 length equals 15 residues. The CDR3 region has the DNA TGTGCCAGCAGCTCACGACAGGGCCAGAACACTGAAGCTTTCTTT. It translates to CASSSRQGQNTEAFF.